Here is one T cell receptor beta chain with its context. Its recognized antigen is unknown. Per-base quality was not reported, and no clone a single base away is much larger than it. The cohort comprised 670 or so healthy bone marrow donors. At the time of sampling, all cohort members were nominally healthy, though unrecorded immune exposures were likely present. The donor was CMV seronegative and belonged to the group of 380 or so seronegative cohort members. Each donor provided a peripheral blood sample, and peripheral blood mononuclear cells were used for TCR beta sequencing. The Qiagen DNeasy Blood Extraction Kit was used to extract genomic DNA from the blood cell samples. The data are from a study of cytomegalovirus exposure and HLA in healthy donors (dated by TCRdb to 2017 to 2019). General notes on the study: An earlier analysis of roughly 500 of the donors reported about 280 Gb of sequence data and 95 million to 140 million unique TCR beta sequences obtained from approximately 180 million T cells. The study used immunosequencing to profile the T cell repertoires of about 670 subjects and linked those repertoires to cytomegalovirus serostatus. The aim of the study was to test whether cataloging public T cell receptors could identify signatures of past pathogen exposure. On average, roughly 250,000 unique TCR beta nucleotide sequences were sequenced per donor among more than 350 genotyped donors of the cohort, with roughly 20% of those sequences being non-productive. In an earlier analysis of 500 to 650 of the donors, high-throughput TCR beta sequencing was used to judge whether each TCR beta V gene segment behaved as functional or pseudogenic. Of the 300 to 500 genotyped donors, 81% were placed in the genetic ancestry cluster associated with self-reported Caucasian donors. A later analysis re-examined previously published TCR beta repertoires from roughly 720 donors and added high-resolution HLA genotyping to investigate patterns of TCR occurrence. Approximately 300 gigabases of sequencing data and 75 million to 85 million unique TCR sequences made up an early release that covered approximately 620 HLA-typed donors. Roughly 5 DR-DQ haplotypes were handled as single units for association and clustering, since linkage in the cohort was strong. Rather than drawing on any new phenotypic data, the later analysis identified candidate immune exposures from TCR beta sequences and the way those sequences occurred across donors. Donor age, sex, ethnicity and CMV serostatus were compiled alongside the repertoire data. To predict cytomegalovirus infection status, the study brought together high-throughput TCR immunosequencing, statistical association of individual TCRs with disease status, and machine learning. Every discovery cohort repertoire had been produced on one sequencing platform. Class I and class II HLA loci were covered by the typing at four-digit resolution. Genome-wide SNP genotypes for about 65% of the roughly 670 donors were used in a later genetic analysis, which treated that subset as a discovery cohort. The number of typed donors differed by locus: roughly 629-640 for A, B, C, DRB1 and DQB1; 522 for DQA1; approximately 610 for DPA1; and roughly 490 for DPB1. In addition to the first cohort of roughly 700 subjects, a separate validation cohort of approximately 110 different subjects was used. Broad study findings and their caveats: Only TCR beta chains were sequenced in this cohort, and the absence of alpha or paired-chain data limited detectable features. A cluster of highly shared sequence variants was judged likely to be a technical artifact of the sequencing pipeline. While some public TCRs were present in many individuals, most TCR sequences turned up only very rarely across donors. The 87-base-pair reads could not distinguish some IMGT-functional V segments, including TRBV6-2 and TRBV6-3, so those segments were excluded. A further reported finding was that TCR beta sequences accurately predicted the HLA-A and HLA-B alleles for most subjects in the first cohort. It was suggested by the authors that the approach could potentially be generalized to other disease states and immunological phenotypes. Several of the top co-occurrence clusters appeared to be linked to parvovirus B19, influenza, CMV and Epstein-Barr virus, according to a later analysis. Broadly in line with IMGT annotations, most TCR beta V segments showed up in productive rearrangements about 90% or about 30% of the time in an earlier analysis of some 590 of the donors. In a later analysis, over 15,000 TCR beta sequences were associated with specific HLA alleles at a false discovery rate of 0.05. Correlated functional status among segregating V segments might be attributable to linkage disequilibrium, but an unknown experimental factor could not be ruled out. Most CMV-associated TCR beta chains appeared to be HLA-restricted in a later analysis, and the HLA associations seemed to be driven largely by CMV exposure. Assigning TCR associations to individual alleles was difficult when HLA alleles, especially DR and DQ, strongly co-occurred. The presence/absence analyses assumed that sequencing depth was roughly uniform across donors, and that assumption may not be true. Because HLA typing was missing for some donors at each locus, association tests included only the typed subset. In a later analysis, the rate of TCR association differed among HLA loci, with DRB1 alleles having the most associated TCRs and HLA-C alleles having the fewest. Compared with the roughly 720-donor mean, donors in an Asian-associated ancestry cluster had fewer N-insertions in productive TCRs, according to a later genetic analysis. For the cohort, immune exposure information was limited to CMV serostatus. Three of the identified cytomegalovirus-associated TCR beta chains were confirmed in vitro to be specific for cytomegalovirus antigens. The study gave a list of roughly 150 TCR beta chains associated with cytomegalovirus. The earlier analysis of around 600 of the donors excluded about 16 rarely observed V segments, including chromosome 9 orphons, because counts were too low. In a later genetic analysis, a missense DCLRE1C variant was associated with V-gene and J-gene trimming of TCR beta chains, and the association was replicated in an independent cohort. A later analysis found that HLA-associated TCR beta chains were more clonally expanded and had lower generation probabilities than equally common non-associated chains. In both the original and validation cohorts, the classifier was reported to diagnose cytomegalovirus status with high specificity and sensitivity.

Its CDR3 holds 13 amino acids, cysteine through phenylalanine. CDR3 DNA is the only sequence kept; it has 39 bases, read in frame from the first base. As encoded in the germline V gene, CDR1 is MNHNS while CDR2 is SASEGT. Trimming removed 6 bases from V and 7 bases from J; the gene matches leave 8 bases unexplained. The library came from the immunoSEQ multiplex PCR assay. For the multiplex PCR, a mixture combining 60 forward primers for TCR Vbeta segments and 13 reverse primers for TCR Jbeta segments was used. The CDR3 region of rearranged TCR beta genes was amplified from genomic DNA with a multiplex PCR assay. The amplified TCR beta libraries were sequenced on the Illumina HiSeq System as 87-base-pair reads. As for the original processing: In a later analysis, tens of millions of unique TCR beta chains were counted across the 690 or so repertoires, and roughly 10 million of these chains were shared by at least two donors. To remove PCR and sequencing errors, raw reads were error-corrected and collapsed into unique sequences using a nearest-neighbor algorithm that merged closely related sequences. Alignment of CDR3 sequences to IMGT reference sequences was used to assign V, D and J gene segments. Each retained sequence needed at least a six-nucleotide match to both a V gene segment and a J gene segment. A rearrangement counted as productive if the CDR3 had no stop codons and remained in frame with V and J, and every other rearrangement counted as non-productive. Following IMGT convention, CDR3 was defined as the stretch from the second conserved V-encoded cysteine to the conserved J-encoded phenylalanine. The earlier analysis of fewer than 700 of the donors excluded sequences that lacked an unambiguous match to a single V gene segment. An earlier analysis of approximately 590 of the donors called V segments functional above 56.7% productive rearrangements and segregating when the between-donor standard deviation exceeded 5%. To diagnose cytomegalovirus status from the catalog of TCR beta chain sequences, a statistical classification framework was built. A later analysis assigned V and J genes by comparing TCR nucleotide sequences with IMGT/GENE-DB human TR gene sequences. Using the TCRdist pipeline, a later analysis assigned CDR3 sequences along with most-parsimonious VDJ recombination scenarios. A later analysis defined each TCR beta chain by its CDR3 amino acid sequence plus V-gene family, and excluded reads lacking a unique V-gene family. As a way to deal with suspected cross-contamination and a sequencing artifact, a later analysis dropped hundreds of nucleotide sequences that were highly shared and had low generation probability. In a later analysis, a clonal expansion index was calculated for each public chain from normalized within-repertoire ranks of inferred template counts. In a later analysis, generation probabilities were computed using a VDJ recombination model fitted to out-of-frame rearrangements, and the results were checked against IGoR. In a later analysis, hypergeometric tests were used to score TCR-TCR, TCR-HLA and TCR-CMV co-occurrence, with a repertoire-size bias correction applied to TCR pairs. False discovery rates were estimated in a later analysis by permuting HLA or CMV assignments 20 times. In a later analysis, co-occurring TCRs were grouped with DBSCAN, and TCRdist sequence similarity was added when clustering was performed within HLA-allele-positive subsets. Repertoires with fewer than 30,000 or more than 120,000 public chains were left out of co-occurrence clustering, as were five repertoires with anomalous nucleotide sharing. TCRdb provides this immuneACCESS table in a form limited to in-frame rearrangements. Some clones are lacking; in checked studies, under half of them reflect an unresolved V gene, and why the rest are absent is not known. That table is the source of V, J and clone size, and D and trimming were worked out from the DNA. Within this sample are approximately 120,000 clones, with approximately 75% of them counted one time only. The ten largest clones represent 3% to 4.5% of the sample.

The TCR sequence derives from a man between 25 and 39 years old in good health and CMV-seronegative. The sample comprised PBMCs. This chain joins TRBV6-1 to TRBJ1-2; 7 central nucleotides agree with TRBD1. The DNA sequence is as follows: TGTGCCAGCAGCCAGACAGGGACCGGTGGCTACACCTTC. This codes for CASSQTGTGGYTF.